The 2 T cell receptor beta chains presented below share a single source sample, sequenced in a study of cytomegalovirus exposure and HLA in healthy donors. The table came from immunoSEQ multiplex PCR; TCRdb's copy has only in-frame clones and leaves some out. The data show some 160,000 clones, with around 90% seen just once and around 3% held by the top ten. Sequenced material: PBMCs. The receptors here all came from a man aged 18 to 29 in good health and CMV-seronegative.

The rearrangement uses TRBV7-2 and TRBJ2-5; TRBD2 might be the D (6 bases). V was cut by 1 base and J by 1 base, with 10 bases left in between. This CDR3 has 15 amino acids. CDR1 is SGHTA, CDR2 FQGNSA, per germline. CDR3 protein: CASSLEAGPQETQYF. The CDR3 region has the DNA TGTGCCAGCAGCTTAGAAGCGGGCCCCCAAGAGACCCAGTACTTC.

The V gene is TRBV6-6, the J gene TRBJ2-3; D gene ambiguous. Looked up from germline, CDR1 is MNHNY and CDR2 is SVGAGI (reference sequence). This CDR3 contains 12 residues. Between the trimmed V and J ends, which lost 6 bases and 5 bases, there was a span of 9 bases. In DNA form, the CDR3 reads TGTGCCAGCAGACAGTATGAAGATACGCAGTATTTT. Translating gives CASRQYEDTQYF.